Below, 27 T cell receptor beta chains from the same sample are listed, as sequenced in a study of cytomegalovirus exposure and HLA in healthy donors. The method was immunoSEQ multiplex PCR; TCRdb's version includes in-frame clones alone and lacks a portion of them. The top ten clones hold approximately 2.4% of a sample with 150,000 to 200,000 clones, around four fifths of them seen once. The source material was PBMCs. These receptors were taken from a man aged 25-45 years in good health and CMV-seropositive.

The rearrangement joins TRBV27 to TRBJ2-2; 8 bases agree with TRBD2. The germline V gene encodes CDR1 MNHEY and CDR2 SMNVEV (reference sequence). With 3 bases clipped from V and 6 bases from J, the junction kept 3 bases outside the gene matches. The CDR3 extends over 14 amino acids. The CDR3 nucleotides read TGTGCCAGCAGTTTCCTCGGGGGGGCCGGGGAGCTGTTTTTT. Translation gives CASSFLGGAGELFF.

The rearrangement joins TRBV11-2 to TRBJ1-1; tentative D call: TRBD1 (5 bases). With 5 bases removed from V and 1 base from J, the gap between germline ends came to 11 bases. The CDR3 is made up of 14 amino acids. CDR1 and CDR2 (germline): SGHAT, FQNNGV. The CDR3 nucleotides are TGTGCCAGCAGCAGACAGACAGAGAACACTGAAGCTTTCTTT. It specifies CASSRQTENTEAFF.

Details on this clone: Its ends do not fully match the called genes, so a read error is possible. The genes are TRBV5-1 and TRBJ2-7; TRBD2 aligns across 11 bases. The V gene's germline CDR1 is SGHRS and CDR2 YFSETQ. The CDR3 is 13 residues long. The CDR3 sequence is CASSPTTSGGLDF. CDR3 DNA sequence: TGCGCCAGCAGCCCCACCACTAGCGGGGGCTTGGACTTC.

The CDR3: CASSLTAERQYGYTF. The CDR3 nucleotides read TGTGCCAGCAGCTTGACAGCAGAAAGACAATATGGCTACACCTTC. V usage is TRBV11-2 and J usage is TRBJ1-2; D perhaps matches TRBD1 (5 bases). V lost 3 bases and J lost 5, with 16 bases in between. The germline gives CDR1 SGHAT, CDR2 FQNNGV. The CDR3 extends over 15 amino acids.

The chain joins TRBV19 to TRBJ2-7; 8 bases line up with TRBD1. Trimming removed 5 bases from V and 5 bases from J; junction bases left unmatched: 5. The CDR3 has 13 residues. Germline assignment: CDR1 LNHDA and CDR2 SQIVND (reference sequence). CDR3 protein: CASSAQTGDEQYF. The DNA for the CDR3 is TGTGCCAGTAGTGCCCAGACAGGGGACGAGCAGTACTTC.

The chain links TRBV5-8 to TRBJ1-5; 9 nucleotides match TRBD1. The germline V gene encodes CDR1 SGHTS and CDR2 YDEGEE. This CDR3 region has 14 residues. V shed 3 bases, J shed 4 bases, and the junction held 2 bases outside the gene matches. CDR3 DNA: TGTGCCAGCAGCTCCGGGACAGGGAATCAGCCCCAGCATTTT. Its protein is CASSSGTGNQPQHF.

About this clone itself: Its ends do not fully match the called genes, so a read error is possible. The V gene is TRBV7-7, the J gene TRBJ2-7; weak D call: TRBD1 (6 bases). Germline CDR1 reads SSHAT; CDR2 reads FNYEAQ (reference sequence). The CDR3 runs to 19 residues. The CDR3 reads CASSLWPRGKFESSYEQYF. Here the CDR3 DNA reads TGTGCTAGCAGCTTATGGCCCAGGGGTAAATTCGAAAGTTCCTACGAGCAGTACTTC.

The chain is built from TRBV6-5 and TRBJ1-1; a weak D match, TRBD1 (5 bases). Trimming stripped 0 bases from V and 7 bases from J, with 12 bases between. This CDR3 region has 14 residues. CDR1 MNHEY and CDR2 SVGAGI come from the germline V gene. The DNA of the CDR3 is TGTGCCAGCAGTTACTCACCCCGACAGTATGAAGCTTTCTTT. This gives the protein CASSYSPRQYEAFF.

This clone was found a few times. The V call is TRBV29-1, the J call TRBJ2-7; D perhaps matches TRBD1 (6 bases). Germline loops: CDR1 SQVTM, CDR2 ANQGSEA. The length of the CDR3 is 13 residues. The V gene lost 6 bases and the J gene lost 7 bases, with 19 bases spanning the gap. The CDR3 loop is CSVAAGEDGEQYF. The CDR3 DNA follows: TGCAGCGTCGCGGCAGGGGAAGATGGGGAGCAGTACTTC.

The chain is built from TRBV11-2 and TRBJ1-5; D uncertain. Germline V CDR1 and CDR2: SGHAT, FQNNGV. Trimming took 1 base from V and 0 from J, leaving 7 bases between them. The CDR3 spans 15 residues. CDR3 residues: CASSLGGYSNQPQHF. The CDR3 nucleotides are TGTGCCAGCAGCTTAGGCGGGTATAGCAATCAGCCCCAGCATTTT.

This chain uses TRBV9 with TRBJ2-7, with 7 positions matching TRBD2. The germline V gene encodes CDR1 SGDLS and CDR2 YYNGEE. The CDR3 extends over 13 amino acids. The trim removed 4 bases at V and 5 bases at J, leaving 6 bases unmatched. The CDR3 sequence is CASSYGGNHEQYF. The CDR3 DNA reads as TGTGCCAGCAGCTACGGGGGGAATCACGAGCAGTACTTC.

The V gene is TRBV10-2, the J gene TRBJ2-7; D is perhaps TRBD1 (5 bases). CDR1 and CDR2 (germline): WSHSY, SAAADI. The V end was cut by 6 bases, the J end by 1 base, with 10 bases between. The CDR3 loop spans 13 amino acids. CDR3 DNA sequence: TGCGCCAGCAGCGTAGACAGTTCCTACGAGCAGTACTTC. Its protein is CASSVDSSYEQYF.

The CDR3 protein is CASSKGLAGVWETQYF. DNA of the CDR3: TGTGCCAGCAGCAAGGGACTAGCGGGAGTCTGGGAGACCCAGTACTTC. The chain couples TRBV11-2 to TRBJ2-5, with 14 bases lining up with TRBD2. Germline assignment: CDR1 SGHAT and CDR2 FQNNGV. This CDR3 spans 16 amino acids. V dropped 5 bases and J dropped 5; count of bases not matched to a gene: 7.

V usage is TRBV13 and J usage is TRBJ2-7; TRBD1 might be the D (5 bases). The CDR3 runs to 15 residues. V lost 5 bases to trimming and J lost 4 bases, with 18 bases between them. CDR1 PRHDT and CDR2 FYEKMQ come from the germline V gene (reference sequence). The CDR3 DNA follows: TGTGCCAGCAGCCCGGATAGGGGTTCCGTATACGAGCAGTACTTC. It is translated as CASSPDRGSVYEQYF.

The rearrangement uses TRBV13 and TRBJ1-2, with D hard to call. Trimming cost V 5 bases and J 4 bases, with 17 bases left between them. The CDR3 is 15 amino acids. Per germline, CDR1 PRHDT and CDR2 FYEKMQ (reference sequence). The CDR3 nucleotides read TGTGCCAGCAGCCACTCAAATTCGGAGACCTATGGCTACACCTTC. It codes for CASSHSNSETYGYTF.

The chain employs TRBV7-3 and TRBJ2-1; tentative D call: TRBD1 (6 bases). V was trimmed by 5 bases and J by 4 bases, leaving 9 bases between them. Germline V gene sequence: CDR1 SGHTA, CDR2 FQGTGA. CDR3 length: 13 amino acids. In DNA form, the CDR3 reads TGTGCCAGCAGCCCGACAGGTTACAATGAGCAGTTCTTC. Encoded protein: CASSPTGYNEQFF.

The rearrangement uses TRBV7-6 and TRBJ2-7, with D possibly being TRBD1 (6 bases). Germline loops: CDR1 SGHVS, CDR2 FNYEAQ. Between the trimmed V and J ends, which lost 5 bases and 7 bases, there was a span of 18 bases. The CDR3 extends over 14 amino acids. CDR3 residues: CASSPPGQPREQYF. Written as DNA, the CDR3 is TGTGCCAGCAGCCCGCCGGGACAACCTCGAGAGCAGTACTTC.

The rearrangement joins TRBV7-9 to TRBJ1-1; the match to TRBD1 covers 7 bases. The V gene's germline CDR1 is SEHNR and CDR2 FQNEAQ (reference sequence). The CDR3 totals 16 residues. The junction had 15 bases not matched to a gene; V was cut back by 5 bases and J by 6 bases. In DNA form, the CDR3 reads TGTGCCAGCAGCGCCCGAGGGGGCAGGGAAAAGCCTGAAGCTTTCTTT. Its protein product is CASSARGGREKPEAFF.

The table lists this clone with a few counts. V is TRBV19 and J is TRBJ2-5; 7 bases line up with TRBD2. CDR3 length equals 12 residues. Per the germline V gene, CDR1 is LNHDA and CDR2 is SQIVND (reference sequence). With V trimmed by 3 bases and J by 5 bases, 0 bases remained unmatched. The CDR3 sequence is CASSIGGETQYF. CDR3 DNA: TGTGCCAGTAGTATCGGGGGGGAGACCCAGTACTTC.

This clone was recorded once. The chain employs TRBV5-1 and TRBJ2-2; TRBD1 matches 7 bases. The length of the CDR3 is 17 residues. Germline loops: CDR1 SGHRS, CDR2 YFSETQ. The V and J ends lost 4 bases and 5 bases, in that order; junction bases with no gene match: 14. CDR3 DNA: TGCGCCAGCAGCCGGGGACAGAACCAAATTATTACCGGGGAGCTGTTTTTT. Protein product: CASSRGQNQIITGELFF.

The gene calls are TRBV4-2 and TRBJ2-1; D remains unclear. Trimming took 0 bases from V and 0 from J, leaving 6 bases between them. Looked up from germline, CDR1 is LGHNA and CDR2 is YNFKEQ. The length of the CDR3 is 15 residues. The CDR3 DNA sequence: TGTGCCAGCAGCCAAGAATTGAGCTCCTACAATGAGCAGTTCTTC. Protein sequence: CASSQELSSYNEQFF.

V is TRBV6-6 and J is TRBJ2-7; D might be TRBD1 (6 bases). The CDR3 totals 14 residues. V was cut by 6 bases and J by 3 bases, with 15 bases left in between. Germline V gene sequence: CDR1 MNHNY, CDR2 SVGAGI (reference sequence). In DNA, the CDR3 is TGTGCCAGCAGCCGCACAGGGCGGCGCTACGAGCAGTACTTC. Amino acid sequence: CASSRTGRRYEQYF.

The genes are TRBV6-1 and TRBJ2-1; TRBD2 matches 9 bases. V lost 5 bases and J lost 7; bases outside the gene matches: 9. The CDR3 has 15 amino acids. The germline V gene has CDR1 MNHNS and CDR2 SASEGT. In nucleotides, the CDR3 is TGTGCCAGCAGTCGTGGCGGGGGGGCCCAGAATGAGCAGTTCTTC. Its protein is CASSRGGGAQNEQFF.

The rearrangement joins TRBV11-2 to TRBJ2-3, with TRBD2 as a possible D gene (6 bases). Germline V gene data show CDR1 as SGHAT and CDR2 as FQNNGV. CDR3 length: 14 residues. Between the trimmed V and J ends, which lost 1 base and 6 bases, there was a span of 11 bases. CDR3 bases: TGTGCCAGCAGCTTAGGCGGGACCCCCGATACGCAGTATTTT. Protein sequence: CASSLGGTPDTQYF.

This rearrangement joins TRBV29-1 to TRBJ1-4; 8 bases map to TRBD1. The CDR3 contains 15 residues. J lost 2 bases, V lost 4 bases, and 6 bases had no gene match. Germline V lookup: CDR1 SQVTM, CDR2 ANQGSEA. CDR3 residues: CSVGAGGWTNEKLFF. The CDR3 region has the DNA TGCAGCGTTGGCGCAGGGGGCTGGACTAATGAAAAACTGTTTTTT.

On this clone: Other DNA sequences in this specimen translate into the identical CDR3. This chain's CDR3 is CASSQEALTDTQYF. In nucleotides, the CDR3 is TGCGCCAGCAGCCAAGAGGCCCTCACAGATACGCAGTATTTT. The rearrangement uses TRBV4-3 and TRBJ2-3; D ambiguous. Germline-derived CDR1 and CDR2 are LGHNA and YSLEER. The CDR3 has 14 residues. V lost 0 bases to trimming and J lost 2 bases, with 6 bases between them.

The CDR3 region is CASSLGPGQGADEQFF. The CDR3 DNA sequence: TGCGCCAGCAGCTTGGGACCGGGACAGGGGGCCGATGAGCAGTTCTTC. The rearrangement uses TRBV5-1 and TRBJ2-1, with 12 bases identical to TRBD1. The CDR3 loop spans 16 amino acids. Losses at the gene ends were 0 bases for V and 8 bases for J; bases not matched to a gene: 6. Germline loops: CDR1 SGHRS, CDR2 YFSETQ.